The subject of this entry is one T cell receptor (beta chain). This entry belongs to a study of blood T cell repertoires in COVID-19. Here immunoSEQ multiplex PCR was the method, and the copy in TCRdb shows in-frame clones only, minus some. The sample carries about 250,000 clones, about 86% recorded once. V gave up 4 bases and J gave up 5 bases; unmatched junction bases: 0. The CDR3 contains 13 residues. The germline V gene has CDR1 KGHSY and CDR2 FQNENV. This chain links TRBV16 with TRBJ2-2, with TRBD1 matching over 8 bases. Sequencing was carried out using peripheral blood. This TCR derives from a man over 45 with active or convalescent COVID-19. The DNA of the CDR3 is TGTGCCAGCAGCCGACAGGGGACCGGGGAGCTGTTTTTT. Amino acid sequence: CASSRQGTGELFF.